This TCR beta chain is drawn from a study of T cell clonality in common variable immunodeficiency (dated by TCRdb to about 2015). Beyond this particular receptor, the publication reports: Fewer deletions and N-nucleotide insertions were reportedly observed in CVID TCRbeta sequences, and highly modified clones with 13 or more V deletions were reportedly absent from CVID TCRbeta sequences. Increased TCRbeta clonality was found in CVID subjects compared with healthy controls (t-test p = 0.018), with the increase being most characteristic of about a third of subjects. Despite equal DNA input, controls averaged roughly 89,000 unique sequences per sample versus 30,000 to 40,000 in CVID samples. CVID subjects shared fewer TCRbeta clones with each other than healthy controls did (p < 0.0001). According to the authors, finding the cause of the higher clonality in CVID would require sequencing the repertoires of T cell subpopulations. Patient heterogeneity within the CVID cohort put limits on correlating repertoire features with clinical complications.

Most of the CVID patients and most of the healthy controls were of Caucasian heritage. Heparinized peripheral whole blood samples of about 4.5 to 8 ml were collected from each donor. Genomic DNA from adults with common variable immune deficiency (CVID) and from healthy adult controls was the source for sequencing TCRbeta CDR3 repertoires. The control group comprised approximately 22 healthy adult volunteers, roughly 12 female and approximately ten male, aged about 23 to 75 years with a mean age of roughly 32. Diluted blood was density-centrifuged over Hypaque 1077 or Ficoll-Paque to isolate peripheral blood mononuclear cells. Genomic DNA was extracted from unsorted mononuclear cells by Qiagen column purification or by a centrifugation-based method. For sequencing input, CVID and control samples contributed equivalent amounts of genomic DNA. For every sample, a 60 bp segment covering the rearranged TCRbeta CDR3 region was amplified and then sequenced. The immunoSEQ assay, a bias-corrected multiplex PCR combined with high-throughput sequencing, was used for TCRbeta amplification. Per the original workflow: Each unique nucleotide sequence was treated as a clone and annotated with V, D and J genes, copy number and frequency. Sequences were labeled productive if in frame, and non-productive if out of frame or containing stop codons. As previously described, clonality was calculated on the basis of Shannon's entropy. The predicted amino acid sequences of productive clones were used to derive the mean CDR3 Kyte-Doolittle hydropathy. Using the R hclust function, scaled V gene usage was clustered hierarchically with Manhattan distance and complete linkage. Sharing of clones by CDR3 amino acid sequence was evaluated through resampling of 12 repertoires per group over 100 rounds. The repertoires were screened for around 70 published EBV-specific TCRbeta sequences and around 240 published CMV-specific TCRbeta sequences. After a couple of CVID samples that produced fewer than 10,000 sequences were dropped from the analysis, 45 or so CVID repertoires remained. TCRdb limited this immuneACCESS table to in-frame rearrangements with V and J called. A share of clones is missing; checked studies link under half to unresolved V genes, and the rest is unexplained. The DNA gave D and trimming, while V, J and clone size come from that table. The table records around 60,000 clones for this sample, and not one of them appears only once. Around 1.7% of the sample is in the top ten clones.

Germline trimming: 2 bases from V, 7 bases from J; junction bases outside gene matches: 10. The CDR3 goes from the cysteine to the phenylalanine over 16 residues. Sequencing covers 39 bases of the CDR3, shown here with the frame starting at base 1. CDR1 and CDR2, looked up from the germline V gene, are SNHLY and FYNNEI. This clone was counted at least ten times. Which antigen it targets is not known. The DNA ends 3 residues before the CDR3 does, and the rest of the CDR3 is filled in from the germline J gene. What was sequenced was peripheral blood mononuclear cells. The TCR originated in a person aged 18 to 75 in good health. The chain is encoded by TRBV2 joined to TRBJ1-4, with 7 bases aligning to TRBD1. CDR3 loop: CASSENQGGFFEKLFF. The CDR3 DNA, read in part, is TGTGCCAGCAGTGAAAACCAGGGGGGATTTTTTGAAAAA. Outside the CDR3, residues come from the reference TRBV2 and TRBJ1-4 proteins, so the full variable domain is: EPEVTQTPSHQVTQMGQEVILRCVPISNHLYFYWYRQILGQKVEFLVSFYNNEISEKSEIFDDQFSVERPDGSNFTLKIRSTKLEDSAMYFCASSENQGGFFEKLFFGSGTQLSVL.